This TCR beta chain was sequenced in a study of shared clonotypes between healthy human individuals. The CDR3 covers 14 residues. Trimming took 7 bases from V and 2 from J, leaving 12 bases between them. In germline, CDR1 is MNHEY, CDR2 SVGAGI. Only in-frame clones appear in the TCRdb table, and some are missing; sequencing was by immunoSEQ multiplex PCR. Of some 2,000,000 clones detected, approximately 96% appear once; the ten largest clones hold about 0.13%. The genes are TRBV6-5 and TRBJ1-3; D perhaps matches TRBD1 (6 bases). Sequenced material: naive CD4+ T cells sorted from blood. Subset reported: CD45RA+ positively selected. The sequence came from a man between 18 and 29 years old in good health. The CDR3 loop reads CASKDRGPGNTIYF. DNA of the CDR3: TGTGCCAGCAAAGATCGGGGGCCTGGAAACACCATATATTTT.